These T cell receptor beta chains were read from a single sample in a study of cytomegalovirus exposure and HLA in healthy donors. Profiling relied on immunoSEQ multiplex PCR, and the TCRdb table lists in-frame clones only, not all of them. The table includes about 98,000 clones, around 81% detected once. Specimen: PBMCs. The receptors originated from a female donor in good health and CMV-seropositive. Each CDR3 is given with its conserved first and last residue. D genes are given only for firm matches. Rows may omit the clone size; those that give it use once, few, many or a size class.

J	V	D	size	CDR3	DNA
TRBJ2-7	TRBV2	.	.	CASGLSPYEQYF	TGTGCCAGCGGACTATCTCCGTACGAGCAGTACTTC
TRBJ2-7	TRBV6-5	TRBD1	.	CASQWGTGAYEQYF	TGTGCCAGCCAATGGGGGACAGGGGCCTACGAGCAGTACTTC
TRBJ1-2	TRBV25-1	.	few	CASSDGRADGYTF	TGTGCCAGCAGTGACGGCAGAGCGGATGGCTACACCTTC
TRBJ1-4	TRBV4-2	.	.	CASSQDRGEKLFF	TGTGCCAGCAGCCAAGACAGGGGAGAAAAACTGTTTTTT
TRBJ2-4	TRBV15	.	.	CATSTQGRNIQYF	TGTGCCACCAGCACCCAGGGAAGGAACATTCAGTACTTC
TRBJ2-2	TRBV11-3	TRBD1	once	CASSSTGGDTGELFF	TGTGCCAGCAGCTCGACAGGGGGCGACACCGGGGAGCTGTTTTTT
TRBJ2-1	TRBV27	.	.	CASSLEALGSSYNEQFF	TGTGCCAGCAGTTTGGAAGCACTAGGCAGCTCCTACAATGAGCAGTTCTTC
TRBJ1-6	TRBV6-6	.	.	CASSYSTGRYNSPLHF	TGTGCCAGCAGTTACTCTACAGGTCGATATAATTCACCCCTCCACTTT
TRBJ2-3	TRBV10-3	.	.	CAISERQMTYTDTQYF	TGTGCCATCAGTGAGCGACAGATGACTTACACAGATACGCAGTATTTT
TRBJ1-1	TRBV2	TRBD1	.	CASRGDRGATEAFF	TGTGCCAGCAGGGGTGACAGGGGGGCCACTGAAGCTTTCTTT
TRBJ2-5	TRBV19	TRBD2	.	CASSIGGRLGETQYF	TGTGCCAGTAGTATAGGCGGGAGGTTAGGGGAGACCCAGTACTTC
TRBJ1-1	TRBV6-5	.	few	CASSYSSNTEAFF	TGTGCCAGCAGTTACTCAAGCAACACTGAAGCTTTCTTT
TRBJ2-3	TRBV6-1	.	.	CASGGADRRSTDTQYF	TGTGCCAGCGGTGGGGCAGACCGTAGGAGCACAGATACGCAGTATTTT
TRBJ2-7	TRBV7-9	TRBD1	few	CASSLGTGEREQYF	TGTGCCAGCAGCTTAGGAACAGGGGAACGCGAGCAGTACTTC
TRBJ1-2	TRBV5-1	.	.	CASSLWVSRGSNYGYTF	TGCGCCAGCAGCTTGTGGGTTAGCCGGGGGTCCAACTATGGCTACACCTTC
TRBJ1-1	TRBV4-2	.	once	CASSQDGGLAGDTEAFF	TGTGCCAGCAGCCAGGACGGAGGGCTCGCGGGGGACACTGAAGCTTTCTTT
TRBJ1-5	TRBV5-4	.	.	CASSLDSNQPQHF	TGTGCCAGCAGCCTCGACAGTAATCAGCCCCAGCATTTT
TRBJ2-5	TRBV2	TRBD2	once	CASAGGSYQETQYF	TGTGCCAGCGCGGGGGGGTCCTACCAAGAGACCCAGTACTTC
TRBJ1-2	TRBV10-3	TRBD1	.	CAISGQGGYGYTF	TGTGCCATCAGTGGACAGGGAGGCTATGGCTACACCTTC
TRBJ1-1	TRBV7-9	.	.	CASSLGGLTEAFF	TGTGCCAGCAGCTTAGGGGGGCTGACTGAAGCTTTCTTT
TRBJ1-5	TRBV28	.	.	CASRDSSQPQHF	TGTGCCAGCAGGGACAGTTCTCAGCCCCAGCATTTT
TRBJ2-7	TRBV5-4	TRBD1	.	CASSSGQGSGYEQYF	TGTGCCAGCAGCTCCGGACAGGGAAGCGGCTACGAGCAGTACTTC
TRBJ2-3	TRBV5-1	TRBD2	once	CASSATSGRSADTQYF	TGCGCCAGCAGCGCCACTAGCGGGAGGTCCGCAGATACGCAGTATTTT
TRBJ2-7	TRBV11-1	TRBD2	.	CASSSRTSGGGYEQYF	TGTGCCAGCAGCTCACGGACTAGCGGGGGGGGCTACGAGCAGTACTTC
TRBJ2-5	TRBV19	TRBD2	.	CASSIETSGEETQYF	TGTGCCAGTAGTATTGAGACTAGCGGGGAAGAGACCCAGTACTTC
TRBJ2-3	TRBV19	TRBD2	once	CASSGGRTDTQYF	TGTGCCAGTAGCGGGGGGAGAACAGATACGCAGTATTTT
TRBJ1-4	TRBV5-1	TRBD1	.	CASSLDNTGEEKLFF	TGCGCCAGCAGCTTGGACAACACAGGGGAAGAAAAACTGTTTTTT
TRBJ2-7	TRBV15	TRBD1	.	CATSADRGWGEQYF	TGTGCCACCAGCGCTGACAGGGGCTGGGGCGAGCAGTACTTC
TRBJ1-5	TRBV28	.	.	CASSPRARQPQHF	TGTGCCAGCAGTCCCAGGGCCCGACAGCCCCAGCATTTT
TRBJ1-1	TRBV19	.	.	CASSISPLWTEAFF	TGTGCCAGTAGTATAAGCCCTCTGTGGACTGAAGCTTTCTTT
TRBJ1-5	TRBV7-6	.	.	CASSLAPSGTVFNQPQHF	TGTGCCAGCAGCTTAGCCCCCAGCGGGACGGTATTCAATCAGCCCCAGCATTTT
TRBJ2-7	TRBV6-1	TRBD1	.	CASGQGSYEQYF	TGTGCCAGCGGACAGGGCTCCTACGAGCAGTACTTC
TRBJ2-7	TRBV4-2	.	.	CASSQLRQVDVSEQYF	TGTGCCAGCAGCCAACTCCGACAGGTAGATGTTTCCGAGCAGTACTTC
TRBJ1-5	TRBV21-1	.	.	CASSLYQPQHF	TGTGCCAGCAGCCTTTATCAGCCCCAGCATTTT
TRBJ2-7	TRBV5-6	TRBD2	.	CASSPDSGGLYGEQYF	TGTGCCAGCAGCCCCGATAGCGGGGGGCTTTACGGCGAGCAGTACTTC